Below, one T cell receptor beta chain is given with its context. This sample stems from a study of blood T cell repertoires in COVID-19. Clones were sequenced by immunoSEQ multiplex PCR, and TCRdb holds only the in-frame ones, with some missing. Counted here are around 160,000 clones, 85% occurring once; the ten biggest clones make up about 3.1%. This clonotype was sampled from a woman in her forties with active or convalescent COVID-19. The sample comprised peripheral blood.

The CDR3 DNA sequence: TGTGCCAGCTCACCCCGGGACAGGGGGCTCGAGCAGTACTTC. This sequence encodes CASSPRDRGLEQYF. The genes are TRBV18 and TRBJ2-7, with TRBD1 matching 12 bases. CDR1 and CDR2 (germline): KGHSH, LQKENI. The J segment lost 6 bases and the V segment lost 3 bases, leaving 3 bases of the junction unmatched. CDR3 length: 14 residues.